This note documents a single T cell receptor beta chain sequence. Its antigen is as yet unknown. RNA transcripts yielded amplified TCR beta CDR3 regions. The primer set for the first-round RT-PCR of the TCR CDR3 was HTBI. TCRdb re-called the multiplex PCR reads with MiXCR, one entry per CDR3 protein. The repertoire includes about 250,000 distinct CDR3 sequences, approximately 21% of them detected once, and under 65% sits in the top ten. These data originate in a study of T cells in Graves' hyperthyroidism and ophthalmopathy. Study conclusions and caveats: Most expanded thyroid clonotypes above 0.001 also appeared in blood. Ophthalmopathy was predicted by the model a median of 6.5 months ahead of onset.

Uncontrolled infection, other autoimmune disease, pregnancy or lactation barred patients from enrollment. Using more than 8 ml of fresh peripheral blood, PBMCs were prepared. V gave up 4 bases and J gave up 8 bases, with 14 bases separating them. The CDR3 has 13 residues. CDR1 SEHNR and CDR2 FQNEAQ come from the germline V gene (reference sequence). The sequence derives from a man under 40 with Graves' ophthalmopathy. Sequencing was carried out using blood. The gene calls are TRBV7-9 and TRBJ1-2; TRBD1 might be the D (5 bases). CDR3 DNA sequence: TGTGCCAGCAGCTCAGTGGGGGATCGCGGCTACACCTTC. Residues: CASSSVGDRGYTF.